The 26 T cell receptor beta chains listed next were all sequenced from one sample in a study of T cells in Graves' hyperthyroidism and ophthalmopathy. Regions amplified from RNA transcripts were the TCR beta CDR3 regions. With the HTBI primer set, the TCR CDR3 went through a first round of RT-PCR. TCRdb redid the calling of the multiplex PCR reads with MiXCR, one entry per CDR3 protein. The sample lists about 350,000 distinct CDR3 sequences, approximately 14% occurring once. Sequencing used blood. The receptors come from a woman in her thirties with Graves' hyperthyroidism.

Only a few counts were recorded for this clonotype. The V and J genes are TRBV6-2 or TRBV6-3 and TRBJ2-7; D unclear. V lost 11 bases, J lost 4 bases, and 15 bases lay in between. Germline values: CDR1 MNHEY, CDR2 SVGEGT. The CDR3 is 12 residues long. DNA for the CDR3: TGTGCCTCTGGGCGCCCAGCGTACGAGCAGTACTTC. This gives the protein CASGRPAYEQYF.

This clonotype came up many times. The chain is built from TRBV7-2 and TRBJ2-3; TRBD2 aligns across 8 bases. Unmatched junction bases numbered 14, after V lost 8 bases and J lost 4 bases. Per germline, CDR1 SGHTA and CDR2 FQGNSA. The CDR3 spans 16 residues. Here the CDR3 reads CASSGAAGVRADTQYF. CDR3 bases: TGTGCCAGCTCCGGGGCAGCGGGAGTTAGGGCAGATACGCAGTATTTT.

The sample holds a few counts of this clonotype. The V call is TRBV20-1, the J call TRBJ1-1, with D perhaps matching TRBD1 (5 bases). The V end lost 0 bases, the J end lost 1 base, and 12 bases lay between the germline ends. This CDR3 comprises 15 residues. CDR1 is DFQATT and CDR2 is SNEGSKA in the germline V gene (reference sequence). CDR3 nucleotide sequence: TGCAGTGCTAGAGATCGCCTTGGGGCGAACACTGAAGCTTTCTTT. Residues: CSARDRLGANTEAFF.

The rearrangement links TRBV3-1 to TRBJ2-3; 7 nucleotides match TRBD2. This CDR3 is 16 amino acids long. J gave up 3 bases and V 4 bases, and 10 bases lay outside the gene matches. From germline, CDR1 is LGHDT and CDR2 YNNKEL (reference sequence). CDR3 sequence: CASSPAYGRHTDTQYF. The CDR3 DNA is TGTGCCAGCAGCCCGGCGTACGGGAGGCATACAGATACGCAGTATTTT.

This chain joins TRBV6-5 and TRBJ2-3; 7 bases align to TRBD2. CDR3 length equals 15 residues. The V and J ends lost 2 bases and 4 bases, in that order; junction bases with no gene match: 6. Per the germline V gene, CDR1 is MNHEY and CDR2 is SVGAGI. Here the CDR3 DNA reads TGTGCCAGCAGTTACGGGAGGGCTCGGGCAGATACGCAGTATTTT. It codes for CASSYGRARADTQYF.

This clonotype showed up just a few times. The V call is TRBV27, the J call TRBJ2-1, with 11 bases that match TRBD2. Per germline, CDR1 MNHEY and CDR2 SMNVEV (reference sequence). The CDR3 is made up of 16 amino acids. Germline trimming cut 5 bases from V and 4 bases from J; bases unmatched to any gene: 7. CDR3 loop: CASSGGLAGLYNEQFF. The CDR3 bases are TGTGCCAGCAGTGGTGGACTAGCGGGCTTATACAATGAGCAGTTCTTC.

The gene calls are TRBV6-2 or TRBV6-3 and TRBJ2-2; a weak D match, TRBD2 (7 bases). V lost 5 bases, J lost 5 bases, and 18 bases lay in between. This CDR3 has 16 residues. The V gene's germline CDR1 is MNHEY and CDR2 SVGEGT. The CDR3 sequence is CASSALGGRGTGELFF. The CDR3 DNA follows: TGTGCCAGCAGTGCCTTGGGAGGGAGGGGGACCGGGGAGCTGTTTTTT.

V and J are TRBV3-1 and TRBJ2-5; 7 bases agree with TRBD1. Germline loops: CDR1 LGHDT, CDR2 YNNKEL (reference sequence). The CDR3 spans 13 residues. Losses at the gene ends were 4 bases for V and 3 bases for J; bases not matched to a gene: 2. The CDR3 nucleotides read TGTGCCAGCAGCCTAACAGGGGAAGAGACCCAGTACTTC. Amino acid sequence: CASSLTGEETQYF.

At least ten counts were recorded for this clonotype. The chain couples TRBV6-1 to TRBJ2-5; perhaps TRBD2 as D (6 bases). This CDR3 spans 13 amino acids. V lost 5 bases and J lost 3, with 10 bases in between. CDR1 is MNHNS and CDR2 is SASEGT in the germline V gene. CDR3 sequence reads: CASSYTGEETQYF. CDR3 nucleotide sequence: TGTGCCAGCAGTTACACGGGGGAAGAGACCCAGTACTTC.

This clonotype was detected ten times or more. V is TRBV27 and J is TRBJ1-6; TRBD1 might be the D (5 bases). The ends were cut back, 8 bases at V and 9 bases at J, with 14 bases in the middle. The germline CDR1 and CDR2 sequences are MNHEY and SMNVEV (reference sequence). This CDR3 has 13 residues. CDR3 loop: CASRGASTSPLHF. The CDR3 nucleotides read TGTGCCAGCCGCGGGGCCTCCACTTCACCCCTCCACTTT.

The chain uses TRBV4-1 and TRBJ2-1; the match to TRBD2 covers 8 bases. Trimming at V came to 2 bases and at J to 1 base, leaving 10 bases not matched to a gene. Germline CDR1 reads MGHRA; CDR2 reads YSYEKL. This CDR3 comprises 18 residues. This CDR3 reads CASSQRDLAGQSYNEQFF. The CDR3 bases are TGCGCCAGCAGCCAAAGGGACTTAGCGGGACAATCCTACAATGAGCAGTTCTTC.

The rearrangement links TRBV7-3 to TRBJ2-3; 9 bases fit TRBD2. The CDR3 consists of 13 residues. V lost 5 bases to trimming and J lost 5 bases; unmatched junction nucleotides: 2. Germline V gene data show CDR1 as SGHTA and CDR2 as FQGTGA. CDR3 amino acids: CASSQLAGDTQYF. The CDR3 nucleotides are TGTGCCAGCAGCCAACTAGCGGGAGATACGCAGTATTTT.

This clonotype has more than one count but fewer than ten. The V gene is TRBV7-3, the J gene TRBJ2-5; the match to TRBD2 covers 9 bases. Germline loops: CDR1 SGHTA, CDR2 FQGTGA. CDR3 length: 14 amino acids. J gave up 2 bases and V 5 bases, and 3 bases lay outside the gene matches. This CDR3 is CASSVSGRQETQYF. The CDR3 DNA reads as TGTGCCAGCAGCGTTAGCGGGAGACAAGAGACCCAGTACTTC. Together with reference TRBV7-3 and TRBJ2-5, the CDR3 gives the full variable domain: GAGVSQTPSNKVTEKGKYVELRCDPISGHTALYWYRQSLGQGPEFLIYFQGTGAADDSGLPNDRFFAVRPEGSVSTLKIQRTERGDSAVYLCASSVSGRQETQYFGPGTRLLVL.

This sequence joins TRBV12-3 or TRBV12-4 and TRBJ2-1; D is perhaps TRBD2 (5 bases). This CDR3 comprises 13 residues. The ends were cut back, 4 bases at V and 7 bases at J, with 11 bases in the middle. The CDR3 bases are TGTGCCAGCAGTTCCCGGGAAGCGAATGAGCAGTTCTTC. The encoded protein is CASSSREANEQFF.

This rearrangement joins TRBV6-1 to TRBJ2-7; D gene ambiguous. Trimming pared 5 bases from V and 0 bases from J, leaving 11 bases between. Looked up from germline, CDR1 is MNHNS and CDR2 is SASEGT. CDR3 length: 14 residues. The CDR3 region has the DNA TGTGCCAGCAGTCCCCGCTTCGGCTCCTACGAGCAGTACTTC. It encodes CASSPRFGSYEQYF.

The CDR3 coding sequence is TGTGCCACCAGCAGAGAAAAGAGGAGGGGGGATGGCTACACCTTC. It encodes CATSREKRRGDGYTF. This rearrangement joins TRBV15 to TRBJ1-2; D perhaps matches TRBD1 (6 bases). With 0 bases removed from V and 6 bases from J, the gap between germline ends came to 14 bases. This CDR3 has 15 residues. The germline V gene encodes CDR1 LNHNV and CDR2 YYDKDF (reference sequence).

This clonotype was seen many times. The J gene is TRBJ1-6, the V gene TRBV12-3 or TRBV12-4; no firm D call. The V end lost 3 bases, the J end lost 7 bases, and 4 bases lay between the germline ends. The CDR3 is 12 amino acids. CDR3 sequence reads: CASSFSNSPLHF. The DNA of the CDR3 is TGTGCCAGCAGTTTTAGCAATTCACCCCTCCACTTT.

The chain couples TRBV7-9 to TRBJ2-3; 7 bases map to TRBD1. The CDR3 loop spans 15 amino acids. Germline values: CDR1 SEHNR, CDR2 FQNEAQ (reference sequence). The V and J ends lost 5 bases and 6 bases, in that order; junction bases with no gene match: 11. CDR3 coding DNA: TGTGCCAGCAGCCAAGGACAGGCCTTAGGGGATACGCAGTATTTT. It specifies CASSQGQALGDTQYF.

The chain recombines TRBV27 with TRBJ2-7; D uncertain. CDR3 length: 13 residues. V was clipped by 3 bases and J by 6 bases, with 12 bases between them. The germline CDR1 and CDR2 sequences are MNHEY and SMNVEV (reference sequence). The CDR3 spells CASSFGQDREQYF. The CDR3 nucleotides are TGTGCCAGCAGTTTCGGGCAGGATCGCGAGCAGTACTTC.

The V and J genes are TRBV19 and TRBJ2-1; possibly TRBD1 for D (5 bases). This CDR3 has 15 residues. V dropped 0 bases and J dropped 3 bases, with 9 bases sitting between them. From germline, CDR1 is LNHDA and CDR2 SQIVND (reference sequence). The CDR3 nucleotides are TGTGCCAGTAGTATAGATCTTGGACACTACAATGAGCAGTTCTTC. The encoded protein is CASSIDLGHYNEQFF.

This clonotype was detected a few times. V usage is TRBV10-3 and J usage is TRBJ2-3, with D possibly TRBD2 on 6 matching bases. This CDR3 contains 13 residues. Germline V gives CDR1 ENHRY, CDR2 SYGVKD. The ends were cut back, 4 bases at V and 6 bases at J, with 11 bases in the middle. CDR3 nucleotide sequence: TGTGCCATCAGTGGCTGGGACTGGGATACGCAGTATTTT. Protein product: CAISGWDWDTQYF.

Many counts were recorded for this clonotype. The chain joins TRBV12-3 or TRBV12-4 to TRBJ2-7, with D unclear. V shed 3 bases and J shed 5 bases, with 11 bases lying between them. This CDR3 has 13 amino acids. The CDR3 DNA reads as TGTGCCAGCAGTTTCTCGGGTGGGGACGAGCAGTACTTC. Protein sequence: CASSFSGGDEQYF.

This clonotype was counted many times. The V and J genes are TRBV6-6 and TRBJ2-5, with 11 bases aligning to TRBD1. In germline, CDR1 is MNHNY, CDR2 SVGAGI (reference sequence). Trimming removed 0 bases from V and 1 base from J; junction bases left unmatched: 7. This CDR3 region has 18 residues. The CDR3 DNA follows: TGTGCCAGCAGTTACTCTACAATCGGGACAGGGGGCCAAGAGACCCAGTACTTC. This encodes CASSYSTIGTGGQETQYF.

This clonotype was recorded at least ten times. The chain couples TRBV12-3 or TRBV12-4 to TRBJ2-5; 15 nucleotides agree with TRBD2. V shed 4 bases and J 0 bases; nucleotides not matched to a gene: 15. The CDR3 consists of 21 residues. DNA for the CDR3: TGTGCCAGCAGTTCCCGCGCGGGACTAGCGGGAGGAAGTAGGTACCAAGAGACCCAGTACTTC. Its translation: CASSSRAGLAGGSRYQETQYF.

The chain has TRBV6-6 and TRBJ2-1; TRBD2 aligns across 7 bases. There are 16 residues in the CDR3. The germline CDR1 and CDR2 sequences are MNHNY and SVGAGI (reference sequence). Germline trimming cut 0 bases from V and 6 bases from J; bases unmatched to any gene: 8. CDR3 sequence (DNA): TGTGCCAGCAGTTACTCCGGGGGAGGGCCCGTCAATGAGCAGTTCTTC. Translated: CASSYSGGGPVNEQFF.

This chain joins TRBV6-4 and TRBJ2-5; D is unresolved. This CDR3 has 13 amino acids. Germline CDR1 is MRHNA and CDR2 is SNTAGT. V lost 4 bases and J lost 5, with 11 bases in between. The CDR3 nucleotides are TGTGCCAGCAGTGGAACAGTCGGCGAGACCCAGTACTTC. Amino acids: CASSGTVGETQYF.